These T cell receptor beta chains were read from a single sample in a study of cytomegalovirus exposure and HLA in healthy donors. Sequenced by immunoSEQ multiplex PCR; TCRdb stores in-frame clones only, minus some. The table shows about 150,000 clones, with about three quarters occurring only once. Sequencing input: PBMCs. These receptors were collected from a woman under 40 in good health and CMV-seronegative. Each CDR3 is given with its conserved first and last residue. The order of the fields is CDR3 DNA, CDR3 protein, clone size, D gene, J gene, V gene. D genes are given only for firm matches. Clone size is stated in some rows and not others, as once, few, many or a class when expanded.

CDR3 DNA: TGTGCCAGCAGCGTAGGCCCGGGATTAGGACGTGGCTACACCTTC
CDR3 protein: CASSVGPGLGRGYTF
clone size: -
D gene: -
J gene: TRBJ1-2
V gene: TRBV9

CDR3 DNA: TGTGCCAGCAGCTCGCCGCCGGGGAACAACTATGGCTACACCTTC
CDR3 protein: CASSSPPGNNYGYTF
clone size: -
D gene: -
J gene: TRBJ1-2
V gene: TRBV5-4

CDR3 DNA: TGTGCCAGCAGGGACCCGGGGAGGGAGAGGTACTTC
CDR3 protein: CASRDPGRERYF
clone size: -
D gene: TRBD2
J gene: TRBJ2-7
V gene: TRBV27

CDR3 DNA: TGTGCCAGCAGCCCGCCCAGGATGGCCGGAAACACCATATATTTT
CDR3 protein: CASSPPRMAGNTIYF
clone size: -
D gene: -
J gene: TRBJ1-3
V gene: TRBV7-8

CDR3 DNA: TGCGCCAGCAGCTTGGTTGACAGGACGACTGAAGCTTTCTTT
CDR3 protein: CASSLVDRTTEAFF
clone size: -
D gene: -
J gene: TRBJ1-1
V gene: TRBV5-1

CDR3 DNA: TGTGCCAGCTCACCACTGGACAGGGCTAACGGGGAGCTGTTTTTT
CDR3 protein: CASSPLDRANGELFF
clone size: -
D gene: TRBD1
J gene: TRBJ2-2
V gene: TRBV18

CDR3 DNA: TGTGCCAGCAGCTTCACAGGGGTCGGATCTCCCAACGAGCAGTACTTC
CDR3 protein: CASSFTGVGSPNEQYF
clone size: -
D gene: TRBD1
J gene: TRBJ2-7
V gene: TRBV7-9

CDR3 DNA: TGCAGCGTTGAAGGCGCGGGGCTTGGGACTGAAGCTTTCTTT
CDR3 protein: CSVEGAGLGTEAFF
clone size: once
D gene: -
J gene: TRBJ1-1
V gene: TRBV29-1

CDR3 DNA: TGTGCCAGCAGTCTAACAGGGGTTAGTCAGCCCCAGCATTTT
CDR3 protein: CASSLTGVSQPQHF
clone size: -
D gene: TRBD1
J gene: TRBJ1-5
V gene: TRBV27

CDR3 DNA: TGTGCCAGCCTTCCTGCGGTAGGACTGTATAATTCACCCCTCCACTTT
CDR3 protein: CASLPAVGLYNSPLHF
clone size: -
D gene: -
J gene: TRBJ1-6
V gene: TRBV2

CDR3 DNA: TGTGCCAGCAAGGGACAGGGAGGCCAGGGGCCCCAGCATTTT
CDR3 protein: CASKGQGGQGPQHF
clone size: -
D gene: TRBD1
J gene: TRBJ1-5
V gene: TRBV2

CDR3 DNA: TGTGCCAGCAGCTTCATTTACAGGGAGGATACGCAGTATTTT
CDR3 protein: CASSFIYREDTQYF
clone size: -
D gene: -
J gene: TRBJ2-3
V gene: TRBV11-1

CDR3 DNA: TGTTCCAGCAGCTCCGACCGAGGAGAGTACAATGAGCAGTTCTTC
CDR3 protein: CSSSSDRGEYNEQFF
clone size: -
D gene: -
J gene: TRBJ2-1
V gene: TRBV7-9

CDR3 DNA: TGCAGCGTGGTCGGCGGGGGGGCCGCCTACGAGCAGTACTTC
CDR3 protein: CSVVGGGAAYEQYF
clone size: -
D gene: TRBD2
J gene: TRBJ2-7
V gene: TRBV29-1

CDR3 DNA: TGTGCCAGCAGCTTAAAGGGGACAGGGGAAACGGTCGGGGAGCTGTTTTTT
CDR3 protein: CASSLKGTGETVGELFF
clone size: -
D gene: TRBD1
J gene: TRBJ2-2
V gene: TRBV7-9

CDR3 DNA: TGTGCCAGCAGCCGCGATCCTGGAAACACCATATATTTT
CDR3 protein: CASSRDPGNTIYF
clone size: -
D gene: -
J gene: TRBJ1-3
V gene: TRBV7-9

CDR3 DNA: TGTGCCAGCAGCTGGGGACTAGCGGGGGCTGTAGATACGCAGTATTTT
CDR3 protein: CASSWGLAGAVDTQYF
clone size: -
D gene: TRBD2
J gene: TRBJ2-3
V gene: TRBV13

CDR3 DNA: TGTGCCTGGAGTGTTTCGTTGTCCTACGAGCAGTACTTC
CDR3 protein: CAWSVSLSYEQYF
clone size: once
D gene: -
J gene: TRBJ2-7
V gene: TRBV30

CDR3 DNA: TGTGCCAGCAGTGAACTGGGGAGGACCCTAGGGGAGCAGTACTTC
CDR3 protein: CASSELGRTLGEQYF
clone size: few
D gene: -
J gene: TRBJ2-7
V gene: TRBV2

CDR3 DNA: TGTGCCAGCAGCTTATCTCCACCGCGATCCTCCGAGCAGTACTTC
CDR3 protein: CASSLSPPRSSEQYF
clone size: -
D gene: -
J gene: TRBJ2-7
V gene: TRBV7-2

CDR3 DNA: TGCGCCAGCAGCTTGGGGACAGGGGGCGAGCAGTACTTC
CDR3 protein: CASSLGTGGEQYF
clone size: -
D gene: TRBD1
J gene: TRBJ2-7
V gene: TRBV5-1

CDR3 DNA: TGTGCCAGCAGTGTCCGGGAACTAGATCAGCCCCAGCATTTT
CDR3 protein: CASSVRELDQPQHF
clone size: -
D gene: -
J gene: TRBJ1-5
V gene: TRBV9

CDR3 DNA: TGCGCCAGCAGCCAACAGGACAGGCCAAGGCATTTT
CDR3 protein: CASSQQDRPRHF
clone size: -
D gene: TRBD1
J gene: TRBJ1-3
V gene: TRBV4-1

CDR3 DNA: TGCGCCAGCAGCCCGGGAAGCCTTGAAAAACTGTTTTTT
CDR3 protein: CASSPGSLEKLFF
clone size: -
D gene: -
J gene: TRBJ1-4
V gene: TRBV5-1

CDR3 DNA: TGTGCCAGCAGCCCCCGATACGGCGGGGGGGCCGTCGGGCAGTTCTTC
CDR3 protein: CASSPRYGGGAVGQFF
clone size: -
D gene: TRBD2
J gene: TRBJ2-1
V gene: TRBV14

CDR3 DNA: TGTGCCAGCAGTGCAGGGGCGGGAGCTTTCTTT
CDR3 protein: CASSAGAGAFF
clone size: -
D gene: -
J gene: TRBJ1-1
V gene: TRBV6-5

CDR3 DNA: TGCAGCGTTGAAGAGAGCGGGACAGGGACATCGGTGCAGTACTTC
CDR3 protein: CSVEESGTGTSVQYF
clone size: -
D gene: TRBD1
J gene: TRBJ2-7
V gene: TRBV29-1

CDR3 DNA: TGCGCCAGCAGCTTGGCCACAGGGGTAGAGACCCAGTACTTC
CDR3 protein: CASSLATGVETQYF
clone size: -
D gene: TRBD1
J gene: TRBJ2-5
V gene: TRBV5-1

CDR3 DNA: TGTGCCAGTAGTATAGGTACGGCAGCGTTGAACACTGAAGCTTTCTTT
CDR3 protein: CASSIGTAALNTEAFF
clone size: -
D gene: -
J gene: TRBJ1-1
V gene: TRBV19

CDR3 DNA: TGTGCTAGTGGTTTGGTACTGAGTCGGGGGACAGGATATGACGGCAATCAGCCCCAGCATTTT
CDR3 protein: CASGLVLSRGTGYDGNQPQHF
clone size: -
D gene: TRBD1
J gene: TRBJ1-5
V gene: TRBV12-5

CDR3 DNA: TGTGCCAGTAGTTACAGGGGGCATGACTACAATGAGCAGTTCTTC
CDR3 protein: CASSYRGHDYNEQFF
clone size: -
D gene: TRBD1
J gene: TRBJ2-1
V gene: TRBV19

CDR3 DNA: TGTGCCTGGAGGGAAAATCAGGATTTCAGAGCTTTCTTT
CDR3 protein: CAWRENQDFRAFF
clone size: -
D gene: -
J gene: TRBJ1-1
V gene: TRBV30

CDR3 DNA: TGTGCCAGCAGGGACAATAAGGGGAAAACCTACGAGCAGTACTTC
CDR3 protein: CASRDNKGKTYEQYF
clone size: -
D gene: -
J gene: TRBJ2-7
V gene: TRBV21-1

CDR3 DNA: TGTGCCAGCAGCCGTGTTCGTCAGGGGAGGGACTCCTACGAGCAGTACTTC
CDR3 protein: CASSRVRQGRDSYEQYF
clone size: -
D gene: -
J gene: TRBJ2-7
V gene: TRBV6-4

CDR3 DNA: TGTGCCATCAGTGAGGGCCCCTCCTCTGGAAACACCATATATTTT
CDR3 protein: CAISEGPSSGNTIYF
clone size: -
D gene: -
J gene: TRBJ1-3
V gene: TRBV10-3

CDR3 DNA: TGTGCCTGGACCCCAGTGAATAATGAAAAACTGTTTTTT
CDR3 protein: CAWTPVNNEKLFF
clone size: once
D gene: -
J gene: TRBJ1-4
V gene: TRBV30

CDR3 DNA: TGTGCCAGCAGCCCTAATAGCAATCAGCCCCAGCATTTT
CDR3 protein: CASSPNSNQPQHF
clone size: -
D gene: -
J gene: TRBJ1-5
V gene: TRBV6-4